The TCR beta chain described here comes from a study of brain T cells in children with intractable seizures. Time point denoted: blood from clinic visit 5 months post-surgery; TSC patient then seizure free. Sequencing was limited to surgery cases with top T cell transcript signatures in brain tissue. Sequencing was performed with immunoSEQ multiplex PCR; in TCRdb, only in-frame clones are kept and a portion is missing. This sample carries hundreds of thousands of clones, 93% of them seen once, and the ten largest clones take 4.5% to 7%. This clone was counted once. Its antigen is unknown. This CDR3 has 15 residues. The V end lost 5 bases, the J end lost 8 bases, and 18 bases lay between the germline ends. Germline CDR1 and CDR2: MNHEY and SMNVEV (reference sequence). Whole-study results and caveats: Absence of clones before surgery may stem from lower sequencing depth. Only CDR3 sequence similarity suggested viral specificity, without known HCMV serostatus.

V is TRBV27 and J is TRBJ1-4; maybe TRBD1 (5 bases). This specimen was peripheral blood, taken roughly 5 months after surgery. The receptor was derived from a boy under two years old with tuberous sclerosis and intractable seizures. CDR3 coding DNA: TGTGCCAGCAGTCCCTACCCGACGTGGGGGGAAAAACTGTTTTTT. Translation gives CASSPYPTWGEKLFF.